The 5 T cell receptor beta chains below were found in one sample sequenced in a study of human T cells and chemical hapten exposure. The time point denotes: pre-sensitization, week 0. Indicated treatment: therapeutic diphenylcyclopropenone sensitization with weekly scalp DPC. TCRdb re-called the RACE reads with MiXCR, one entry per CDR3 protein. This table holds tens of thousands of distinct CDR3 sequences, 11% found once. This specimen was whole blood, taken in connection with sensitization to the hapten diphenylcyclopropenone (DPC). The receptors here all came from a woman aged 35 to 49 with alopecia areata. Some clones in this sample may be carry-over from other donors' samples.

The rearrangement links TRBV9 to TRBJ2-2; D may be TRBD1 or TRBD2 (5 bases each). Trimming cost V 7 bases and J 0 bases, with 19 bases left between them. The germline V gene encodes CDR1 SGDLS and CDR2 YYNGEE. This CDR3 has 17 residues. The CDR3 is CASGNPRDGANTGELFF. CDR3 coding DNA: TGTGCCAGCGGCAACCCAAGGGACGGCGCGAACACCGGGGAGCTGTTTTTT.

The chain is built from TRBV20-1 and TRBJ1-2; no clear D. Germline lookup yields CDR1 DFQATT and CDR2 SNEGSKA (reference sequence). The CDR3 contains 14 residues. V lost 4 bases, J lost 2 bases, and 14 bases lay in between. CDR3 DNA: TGCAGTGCTATAACCGCAGGTGCCAACTATGGCTACACCTTC. Protein: CSAITAGANYGYTF.

The gene calls are TRBV4-2 and TRBJ1-6; no firm D call. This CDR3 spans 15 amino acids. The V gene lost 1 base and the J gene lost 5 bases, with 9 bases spanning the gap. Germline loops: CDR1 LGHNA, CDR2 YNFKEQ. In nucleotides, the CDR3 is TGTGCCAGCAGCCAAGGATCCGGGAATAATTCACCCCTCCACTTT. This codes for CASSQGSGNNSPLHF.

The chain joins TRBV5-1 to TRBJ2-1, with 10 bases identical to TRBD2. The trim removed 0 bases at V and 6 bases at J, leaving 3 bases unmatched. The CDR3 consists of 15 residues. CDR1 is SGHRS, CDR2 YFSETQ, per germline. The CDR3: CASSLDGTSVNEQFF. The CDR3 DNA sequence: TGCGCCAGCAGCTTGGACGGGACTAGCGTCAATGAGCAGTTCTTC.

This clonotype has at least ten counts. This rearrangement joins TRBV12-3 or TRBV12-4 to TRBJ2-7; D is uncertain. The length of the CDR3 is 15 residues. With 2 bases removed from V and 1 base from J, the gap between germline ends came to 12 bases. The DNA for the CDR3 is TGTGCCAGCAGTTTAAGAACAGTCTTATCCTACGAGCAGTACTTC. It is translated as CASSLRTVLSYEQYF.